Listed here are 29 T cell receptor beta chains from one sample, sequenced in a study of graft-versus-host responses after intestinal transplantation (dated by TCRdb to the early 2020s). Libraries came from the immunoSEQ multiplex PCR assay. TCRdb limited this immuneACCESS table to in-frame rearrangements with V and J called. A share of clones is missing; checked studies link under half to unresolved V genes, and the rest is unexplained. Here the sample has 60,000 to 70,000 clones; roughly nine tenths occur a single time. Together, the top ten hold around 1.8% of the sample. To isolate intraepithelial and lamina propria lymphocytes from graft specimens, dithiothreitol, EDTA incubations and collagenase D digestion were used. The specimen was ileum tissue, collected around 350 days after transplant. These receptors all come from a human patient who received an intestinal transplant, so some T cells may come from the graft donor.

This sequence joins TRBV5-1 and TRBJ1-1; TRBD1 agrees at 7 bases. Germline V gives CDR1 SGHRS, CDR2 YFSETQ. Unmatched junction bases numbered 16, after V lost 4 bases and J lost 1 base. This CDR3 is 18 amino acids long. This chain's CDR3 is CASSPLPQGGTPNTEAFF. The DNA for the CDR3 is TGCGCCAGCAGCCCTCTTCCTCAGGGGGGCACCCCGAACACTGAAGCTTTCTTT.

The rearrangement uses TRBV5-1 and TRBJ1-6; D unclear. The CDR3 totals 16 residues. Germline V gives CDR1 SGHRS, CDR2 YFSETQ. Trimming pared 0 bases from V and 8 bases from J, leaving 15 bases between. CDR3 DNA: TGCGCCAGCAGCTTGGAGCCGGGCTTGTGGGATTCACCCCTCCACTTT. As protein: CASSLEPGLWDSPLHF.

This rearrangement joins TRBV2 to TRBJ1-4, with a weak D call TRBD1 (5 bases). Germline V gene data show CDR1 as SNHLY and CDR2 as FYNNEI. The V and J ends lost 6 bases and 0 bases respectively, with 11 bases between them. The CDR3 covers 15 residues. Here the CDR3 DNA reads TGTGCCAGCAGCGGGACGGATACAACTAATGAAAAACTGTTTTTT. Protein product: CASSGTDTTNEKLFF.

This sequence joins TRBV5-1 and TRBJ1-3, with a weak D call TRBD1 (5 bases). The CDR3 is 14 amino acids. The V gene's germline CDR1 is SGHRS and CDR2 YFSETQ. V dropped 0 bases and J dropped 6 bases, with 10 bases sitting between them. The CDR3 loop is CASSLGREANTIYF. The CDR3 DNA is TGCGCCAGCAGCTTGGGCAGGGAGGCAAACACCATATATTTT.

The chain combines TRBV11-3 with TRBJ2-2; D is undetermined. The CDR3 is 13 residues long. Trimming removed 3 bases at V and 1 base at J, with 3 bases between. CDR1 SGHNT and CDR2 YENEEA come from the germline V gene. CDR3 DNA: TGTGCCAGCAGCTTCCAGAACACCGGGGAGCTGTTTTTT. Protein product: CASSFQNTGELFF.

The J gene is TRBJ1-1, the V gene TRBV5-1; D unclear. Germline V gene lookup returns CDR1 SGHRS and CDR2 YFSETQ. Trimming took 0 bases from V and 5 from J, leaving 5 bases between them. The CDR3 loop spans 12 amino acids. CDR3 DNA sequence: TGCGCCAGCAGCTTGGGACTAACTGAAGCTTTCTTT. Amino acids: CASSLGLTEAFF.

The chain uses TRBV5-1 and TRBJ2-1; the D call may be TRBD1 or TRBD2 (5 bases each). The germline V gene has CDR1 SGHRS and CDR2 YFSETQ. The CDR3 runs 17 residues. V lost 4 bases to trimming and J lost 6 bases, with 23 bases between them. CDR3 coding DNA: TGCGCCAGCAGCGGCCGGGACCCGGAGCGGACTGGCAATGAGCAGTTCTTC. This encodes CASSGRDPERTGNEQFF.

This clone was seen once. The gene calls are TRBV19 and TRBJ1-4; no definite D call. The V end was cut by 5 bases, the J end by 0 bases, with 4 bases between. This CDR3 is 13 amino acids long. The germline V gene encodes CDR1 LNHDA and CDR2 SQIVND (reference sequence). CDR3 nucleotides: TGTGCCAGTAGTGATACAACTAATGAAAAACTGTTTTTT. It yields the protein CASSDTTNEKLFF.

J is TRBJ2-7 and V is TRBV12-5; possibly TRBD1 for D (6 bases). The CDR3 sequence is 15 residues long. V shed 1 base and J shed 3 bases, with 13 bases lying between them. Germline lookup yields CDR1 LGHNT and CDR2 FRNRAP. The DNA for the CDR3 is TGTGCTAGTGGTTTGGAAACAGGGCCCTACTACGAGCAGTACTTC. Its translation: CASGLETGPYYEQYF. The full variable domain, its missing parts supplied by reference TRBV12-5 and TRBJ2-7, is DARVTQTPRHKVTEMGQEVTMRCQPILGHNTVFWYRQTMMQGLELLAYFRNRAPLDDSGMPKDRFSAEMPDATLATLKIQPSEPRDSAVYFCASGLETGPYYEQYFGPGTRLTVT.

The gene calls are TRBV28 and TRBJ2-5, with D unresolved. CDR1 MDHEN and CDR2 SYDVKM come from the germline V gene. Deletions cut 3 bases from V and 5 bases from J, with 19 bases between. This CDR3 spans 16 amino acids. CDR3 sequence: CASSFGVGTARETQYF. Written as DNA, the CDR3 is TGTGCCAGCAGTTTTGGTGTTGGAACAGCACGGGAGACCCAGTACTTC.

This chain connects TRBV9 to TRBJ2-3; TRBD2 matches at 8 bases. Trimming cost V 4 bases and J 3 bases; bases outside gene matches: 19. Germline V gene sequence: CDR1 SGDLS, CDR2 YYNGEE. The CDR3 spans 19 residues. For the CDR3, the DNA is TGTGCCAGCAGCTCTCCATTCGTAGCGGGAAACGGTCGGACAGATACGCAGTATTTT. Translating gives CASSSPFVAGNGRTDTQYF.

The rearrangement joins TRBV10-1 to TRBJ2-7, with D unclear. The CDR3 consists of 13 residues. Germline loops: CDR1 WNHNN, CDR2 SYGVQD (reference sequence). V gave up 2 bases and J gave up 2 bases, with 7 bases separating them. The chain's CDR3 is CASSEGLTYEQYF. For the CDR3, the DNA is TGCGCCAGCAGTGAGGGTTTAACCTACGAGCAGTACTTC.

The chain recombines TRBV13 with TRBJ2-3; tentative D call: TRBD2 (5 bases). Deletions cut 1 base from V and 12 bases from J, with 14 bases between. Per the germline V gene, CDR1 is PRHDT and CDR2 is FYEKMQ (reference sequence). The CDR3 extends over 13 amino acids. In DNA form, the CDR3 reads TGTGCCAGCAGCTTAGTGCCGGAGAGGGTTCAGTATTTT. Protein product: CASSLVPERVQYF.

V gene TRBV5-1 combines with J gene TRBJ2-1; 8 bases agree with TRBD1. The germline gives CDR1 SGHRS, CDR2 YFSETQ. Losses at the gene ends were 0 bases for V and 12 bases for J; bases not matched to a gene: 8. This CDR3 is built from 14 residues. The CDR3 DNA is TGCGCCAGCAGCTTGGTCGGATCCGGGACAGGGCAGTTCTTC. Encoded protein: CASSLVGSGTGQFF. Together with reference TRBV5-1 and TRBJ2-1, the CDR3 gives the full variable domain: KAGVTQTPRYLIKTRGQQVTLSCSPISGHRSVSWYQQTPGQGLQFLFEYFSETQRNKGNFPGRFSGRQFSNSRSEMNVSTLELGDSALYLCASSLVGSGTGQFFGPGTRLTVL.

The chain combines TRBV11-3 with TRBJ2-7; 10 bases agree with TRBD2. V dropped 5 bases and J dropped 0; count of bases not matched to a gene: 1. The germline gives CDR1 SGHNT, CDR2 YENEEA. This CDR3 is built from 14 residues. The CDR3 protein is CASSLAGDSYEQYF. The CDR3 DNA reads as TGTGCCAGCAGCCTAGCGGGGGACTCCTACGAGCAGTACTTC.

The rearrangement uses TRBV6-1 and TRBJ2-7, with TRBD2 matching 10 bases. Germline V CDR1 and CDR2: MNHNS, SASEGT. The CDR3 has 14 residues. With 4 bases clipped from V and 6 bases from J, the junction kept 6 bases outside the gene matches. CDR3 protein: CASSVVAGGVEQYF. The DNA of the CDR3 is TGTGCCAGCAGTGTGGTAGCGGGGGGTGTCGAGCAGTACTTC.

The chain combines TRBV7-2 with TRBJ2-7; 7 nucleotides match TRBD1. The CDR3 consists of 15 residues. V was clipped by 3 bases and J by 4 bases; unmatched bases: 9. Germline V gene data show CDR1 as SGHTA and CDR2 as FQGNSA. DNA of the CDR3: TGTGCCAGCAGCTTTTTCAGGGGGAGAGAATACGAGCAGTACTTC. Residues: CASSFFRGREYEQYF.

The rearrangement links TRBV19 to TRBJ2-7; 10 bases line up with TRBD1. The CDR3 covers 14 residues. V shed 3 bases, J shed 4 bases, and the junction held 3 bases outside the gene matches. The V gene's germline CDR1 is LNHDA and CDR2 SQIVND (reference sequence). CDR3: CASSMGTGDYEQYF. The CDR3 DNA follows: TGTGCCAGTAGTATGGGGACAGGGGATTACGAGCAGTACTTC.

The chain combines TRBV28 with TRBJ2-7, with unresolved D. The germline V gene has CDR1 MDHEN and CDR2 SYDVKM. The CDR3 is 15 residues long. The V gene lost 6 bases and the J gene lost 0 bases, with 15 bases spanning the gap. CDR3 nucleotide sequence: TGTGCCAGCAGCTTCGGACCCAGGAGCTCCTACGAGCAGTACTTC. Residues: CASSFGPRSSYEQYF.

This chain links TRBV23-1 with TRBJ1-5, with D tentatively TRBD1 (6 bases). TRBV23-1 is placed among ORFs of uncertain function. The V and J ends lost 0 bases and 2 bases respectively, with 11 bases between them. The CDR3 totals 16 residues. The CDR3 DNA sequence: TGCGCCAGCAGTCAATCGATTAGACAGGGCAATCAGCCCCAGCATTTT. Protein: CASSQSIRQGNQPQHF.

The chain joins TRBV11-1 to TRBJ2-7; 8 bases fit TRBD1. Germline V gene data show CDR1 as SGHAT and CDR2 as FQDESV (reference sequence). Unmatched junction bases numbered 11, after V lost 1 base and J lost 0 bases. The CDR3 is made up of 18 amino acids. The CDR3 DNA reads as TGTGCCAGCAGCTTAGATTTTGCGGGGACAGGCTTCTCCTACGAGCAGTACTTC. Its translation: CASSLDFAGTGFSYEQYF.

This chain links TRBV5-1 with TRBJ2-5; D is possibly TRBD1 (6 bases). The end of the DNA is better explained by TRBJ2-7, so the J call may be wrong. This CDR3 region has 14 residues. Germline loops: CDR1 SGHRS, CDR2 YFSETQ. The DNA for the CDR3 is TGCGCCAGCAGCCAAGAGGGGGTTCCCTACGAGCAGTACTTC. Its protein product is CASSQEGVPYEQYF.

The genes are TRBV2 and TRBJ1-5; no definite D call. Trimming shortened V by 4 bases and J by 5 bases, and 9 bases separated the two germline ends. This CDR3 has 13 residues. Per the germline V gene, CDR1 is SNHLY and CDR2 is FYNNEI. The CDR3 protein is CASSGNRDQPQHF. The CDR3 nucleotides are TGTGCCAGCAGTGGAAACAGAGATCAGCCCCAGCATTTT.

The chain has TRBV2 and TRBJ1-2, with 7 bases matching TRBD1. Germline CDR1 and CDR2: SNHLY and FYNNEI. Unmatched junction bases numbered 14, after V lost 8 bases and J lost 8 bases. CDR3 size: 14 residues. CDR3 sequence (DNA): TGTGCCAGCCTCCGGGACAGCTACCTTGGGGGCTACACCTTC. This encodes CASLRDSYLGGYTF.

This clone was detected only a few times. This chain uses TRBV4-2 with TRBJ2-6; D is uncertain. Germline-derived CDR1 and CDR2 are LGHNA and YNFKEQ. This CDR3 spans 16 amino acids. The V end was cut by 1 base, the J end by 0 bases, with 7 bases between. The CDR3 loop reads CASSQGLLSGANVLTF. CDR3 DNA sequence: TGTGCCAGCAGCCAAGGGCTTCTCTCTGGGGCCAACGTCCTGACTTTC.

CDR3 in DNA: TGTGCCACCAGTACAGGGAGAGTATCCGAGCAGTACTTC. Translation gives CATSTGRVSEQYF. The gene calls are TRBV15 and TRBJ2-7; D possibly corresponds to TRBD1 (6 bases). V was trimmed by 6 bases and J by 6 bases, leaving 15 bases between them. CDR3 length: 13 residues. The germline gives CDR1 LNHNV, CDR2 YYDKDF (reference sequence).

CDR3 loop: CASGRNRGPGANVLTF. The DNA of the CDR3 is TGCGCCAGCGGCAGGAACAGGGGGCCTGGGGCCAACGTCCTGACTTTC. The chain links TRBV10-2 to TRBJ2-6, with 9 bases that match TRBD1. Trimming at V came to 8 bases and at J to 2 bases, leaving 7 bases not matched to a gene. Germline V gene sequence: CDR1 WSHSY, CDR2 SAAADI. CDR3 size: 16 residues.

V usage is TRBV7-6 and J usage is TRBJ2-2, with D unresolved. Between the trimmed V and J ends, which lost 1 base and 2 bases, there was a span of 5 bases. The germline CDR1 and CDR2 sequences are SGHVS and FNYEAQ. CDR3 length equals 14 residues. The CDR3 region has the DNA TGTGCCAGCAGCTTAGACTATAACACCGGGGAGCTGTTTTTT. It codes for CASSLDYNTGELFF.

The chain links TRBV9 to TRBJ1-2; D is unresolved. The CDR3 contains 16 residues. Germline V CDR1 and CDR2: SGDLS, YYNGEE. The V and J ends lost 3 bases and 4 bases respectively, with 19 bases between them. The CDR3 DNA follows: TGTGCCAGCAGCGCCCCGGCCTGGGGTTCTTTCTATGGCTACACCTTC. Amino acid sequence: CASSAPAWGSFYGYTF.